A selection of T cell receptor beta chains follows, all from one sample in a study of control samples from healthy donors and cancer patients. Generated by immunoSEQ multiplex PCR, the TCRdb table keeps only in-frame clones and is missing some. The profile shows approximately 100,000 clones, over 85% of them singletons. Sequencing used blood. Receptor source: a human donor in good health. The donor label of this sample is uncertain. CDR3s include the opening cysteine and the closing phenylalanine or tryptophan. Each record gives: V gene, J gene, D gene, clone size, CDR3 protein, CDR3 DNA. The D gene is left open where the match is weak. The size entry is marked missing in some rows and otherwise reads once, few, many or a size class.

v_gene: TRBV9; j_gene: TRBJ1-5; d_gene: .; abundance: .; CDR3aa: CASSATGGLRQPQHF; CDR3nt: TGTGCCAGCAGTGCCACGGGGGGCTTACGTCAGCCCCAGCATTTT
v_gene: TRBV3-1/TRBV3-2; j_gene: TRBJ1-1; d_gene: .; abundance: .; CDR3aa: CASSHNKDTEAFF; CDR3nt: TGTGCCAGCAGCCACAATAAAGACACTGAAGCTTTCTTT
v_gene: TRBV24-1; j_gene: TRBJ2-3; d_gene: .; abundance: .; CDR3aa: CATSGERSQSTDTQYF; CDR3nt: TGTGCCACCAGTGGAGAGCGAAGCCAGAGCACAGATACGCAGTATTTT
v_gene: TRBV4-2; j_gene: TRBJ1-3; d_gene: .; abundance: once; CDR3aa: CASSQEQRGDGNTIYF; CDR3nt: TGTGCCAGCAGCCAAGAGCAGCGGGGCGACGGAAACACCATATATTTT
v_gene: TRBV30; j_gene: TRBJ2-5; d_gene: .; abundance: .; CDR3aa: CAWSVQGLMPGEETQYF; CDR3nt: TGTGCCTGGAGTGTACAGGGTTTGATGCCAGGCGAAGAGACCCAGTACTTC
v_gene: TRBV9; j_gene: TRBJ2-3; d_gene: TRBD1; abundance: .; CDR3aa: CASSVVGDRRLLVTDTQYF; CDR3nt: TGTGCCAGCAGCGTAGTAGGGGACAGGCGTCTTCTCGTCACAGATACGCAGTATTTT
v_gene: TRBV5-5; j_gene: TRBJ2-5; d_gene: .; abundance: .; CDR3aa: CASSQDRPQETQYF; CDR3nt: TGTGCCAGCAGCCAGGACAGACCCCAAGAGACCCAGTACTTC
v_gene: TRBV29-1; j_gene: TRBJ1-2; d_gene: .; abundance: .; CDR3aa: CSVVVGADGYTF; CDR3nt: TGCAGCGTTGTAGTGGGGGCTGATGGCTACACCTTC
v_gene: TRBV6-2/TRBV6-3; j_gene: TRBJ2-3; d_gene: TRBD1; abundance: .; CDR3aa: CASSYRLGQDTDTQYF; CDR3nt: TGTGCCAGCAGTTACAGATTGGGACAGGACACAGATACGCAGTATTTT
v_gene: TRBV15; j_gene: TRBJ1-3; d_gene: .; abundance: .; CDR3aa: CATSRDLGASGNTIYF; CDR3nt: TGTGCCACCAGCAGAGATTTGGGTGCCTCTGGAAACACCATATATTTT
v_gene: TRBV14; j_gene: TRBJ1-4; d_gene: TRBD1; abundance: .; CDR3aa: CASSSSTGVREKLFF; CDR3nt: TGTGCCAGCAGCTCGTCAACAGGGGTTCGTGAAAAACTGTTTTTT
v_gene: TRBV2; j_gene: TRBJ1-6; d_gene: .; abundance: .; CDR3aa: CASSDSASRNSPLHF; CDR3nt: TGTGCCAGCAGTGATTCGGCATCGCGGAATTCACCCCTCCACTTT
v_gene: TRBV9; j_gene: TRBJ1-3; d_gene: .; abundance: .; CDR3aa: CASSRTNRPGDRQSGNTIYF; CDR3nt: TGTGCCAGCAGCCGAACCAACCGACCCGGGGATAGACAGTCTGGAAACACCATATATTTT
v_gene: TRBV19; j_gene: TRBJ1-6; d_gene: TRBD1; abundance: .; CDR3aa: CASRQDRDSPLHF; CDR3nt: TGTGCCAGTAGACAGGACAGGGATTCACCCCTCCACTTT